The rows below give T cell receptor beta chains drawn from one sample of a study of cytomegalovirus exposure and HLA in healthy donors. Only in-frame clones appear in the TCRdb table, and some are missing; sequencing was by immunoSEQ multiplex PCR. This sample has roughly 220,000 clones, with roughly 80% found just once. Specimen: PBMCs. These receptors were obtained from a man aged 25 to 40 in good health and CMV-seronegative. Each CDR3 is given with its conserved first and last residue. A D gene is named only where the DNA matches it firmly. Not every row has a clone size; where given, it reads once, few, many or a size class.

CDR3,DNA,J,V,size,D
CASSHQGPIYGYTF,TGTGCCAGCAGCCACCAGGGGCCCATCTATGGCTACACCTTC,TRBJ1-2,TRBV14,.,.
CASSLSGRANEAFF,TGTGCCAGCAGTTTATCCGGGAGGGCAAACGAAGCTTTCTTT,TRBJ1-1,TRBV27,.,.
CASSLTSQGAREQFF,TGTGCCAGCTCACTCACAAGTCAAGGGGCGCGTGAGCAGTTCTTC,TRBJ2-1,TRBV18,.,.
CASSSTGGFNQPQHF,TGTGCCAGCAGTTCGACAGGGGGCTTCAATCAGCCCCAGCATTTT,TRBJ1-5,TRBV6-5,.,TRBD1
CASSPPRTDYGYTF,TGCGCCAGCAGCCCCCCGCGCACGGACTATGGCTACACCTTC,TRBJ1-2,TRBV4-1,.,.
CASNRKGQPDEQYF,TGTGCCAGCAATCGCAAGGGGCAACCTGACGAGCAGTACTTC,TRBJ2-7,TRBV9,.,.
CASSQEGRGSTDTQYF,TGCGCCAGCAGCCAAGAGGGCAGGGGTAGCACAGATACGCAGTATTTT,TRBJ2-3,TRBV4-1,.,.
CASRGLLAGEQYF,TGTGCCAGCAGGGGTCTCCTAGCGGGTGAGCAGTACTTC,TRBJ2-7,TRBV6-5,once,TRBD2
CASSEAEGNTGELFF,TGTGCCAGCAGTGAGGCCGAGGGGAACACCGGGGAGCTGTTTTTT,TRBJ2-2,TRBV6-4,.,.
CASSVGRRGNEQFF,TGTGCCAGCAGCGTAGGAAGGAGGGGCAATGAGCAGTTCTTC,TRBJ2-1,TRBV9,.,.
CASSSGDPYNEQFF,TGTGCCAGCAGCTCGGGGGACCCTTACAATGAGCAGTTCTTC,TRBJ2-1,TRBV5-4,.,.
CASSGYRVYEQYF,TGTGCCAGCAGCGGATACAGGGTCTACGAGCAGTACTTC,TRBJ2-7,TRBV7-8,.,.
CASSSQSQGAYSNQPQHF,TGTGCCAGCAGCTCTCAATCTCAGGGGGCATATAGCAATCAGCCCCAGCATTTT,TRBJ1-5,TRBV7-8,.,TRBD1
CASSFAGLANEKLFF,TGTGCCAGCAGTTTCGCGGGGTTAGCTAATGAAAAACTGTTTTTT,TRBJ1-4,TRBV28,once,.
CASTERIPGGYTF,TGTGCCAGCACCGAACGGATACCAGGGGGCTACACCTTC,TRBJ1-2,TRBV6-1,.,.
CASSGLAGGRGDTQYF,TGTGCCAGCTCCGGACTAGCGGGGGGCCGGGGAGATACGCAGTATTTT,TRBJ2-3,TRBV18,once,TRBD2
CASSLRRATGELFF,TGTGCCAGCAGCTTAAGGCGGGCGACCGGGGAGCTGTTTTTT,TRBJ2-2,TRBV7-2,once,.
CASSVGSWLNGELFF,TGTGCCAGCAGTGTAGGTAGCTGGCTGAACGGGGAGCTGTTTTTT,TRBJ2-2,TRBV6-1,.,.
CSATAGGTGELFF,TGCAGCGCCACAGCGGGGGGCACCGGGGAGCTGTTTTTT,TRBJ2-2,TRBV29-1,.,TRBD2